The 27 T cell receptor beta chains presented below share a single source sample, sequenced in a study of cytomegalovirus exposure and HLA in healthy donors. It was with 60 Vbeta and 13 Jbeta primers that the PCR ran. The table came from immunoSEQ multiplex PCR; TCRdb's copy has only in-frame clones and leaves some out. Of 150,000 to 200,000 clones in the sample, roughly 70% are singletons; the top ten hold around 3%. Sequenced sample: PBMCs. Receptors originate from a woman between 50 and 59 years old in good health and CMV-seropositive.

This clone was counted between two and nine times. V gene TRBV6-5 combines with J gene TRBJ1-2; 11 bases align to TRBD1. CDR3 length: 15 residues. V was pared by 3 bases and J by 9 bases, with 9 bases of the junction left unmatched. Germline V gene data show CDR1 as MNHEY and CDR2 as SVGAGI. For the CDR3, the DNA is TGTGCCAGCAGTTATACGGGACAGGGGGGTAGTAGCTACACCTTC. Protein: CASSYTGQGGSSYTF.

J is TRBJ1-4 and V is TRBV27; possibly TRBD1 for D (6 bases). Trimming cost V 6 bases and J 7 bases, with 12 bases left between them. CDR1 and CDR2 (germline): MNHEY, SMNVEV (reference sequence). The CDR3 is 13 residues long. The CDR3 nucleotides read TGTGCCAGCAGCCGTGGGACACCTGAAAAACTGTTTTTT. The encoded protein is CASSRGTPEKLFF.

CDR3 nucleotides: TGTGCCAGCCGCCAGGGTACCAGCTCCTACGAGCAGTACTTC. It yields the protein CASRQGTSSYEQYF. The chain recombines TRBV18 with TRBJ2-7; tentatively, D is TRBD1 (5 bases). This CDR3 is built from 14 residues. CDR1 KGHSH and CDR2 LQKENI come from the germline V gene. V lost 8 bases to trimming and J lost 0 bases, with 14 bases between them.

This clone was seen once. The chain combines TRBV7-2 with TRBJ1-1, with D possibly TRBD1 on 5 matching bases. The germline V gene has CDR1 SGHTA and CDR2 FQGNSA. This CDR3 is 14 amino acids long. Trimming removed 1 base from V and 5 bases from J, with 11 bases in between. CDR3 bases: TGTGCCAGCAGCTTAGGACGGGGGAGTACTGAAGCTTTCTTT. It translates to CASSLGRGSTEAFF.

DNA of the CDR3: TGCGCCAGCAGCTTGGAACGGGGGTATGACTATGGCTACACCTTC. Its protein is CASSLERGYDYGYTF. The rearrangement joins TRBV5-1 to TRBJ1-2; D is perhaps TRBD1 (5 bases). Looked up from germline, CDR1 is SGHRS and CDR2 is YFSETQ. V shed 0 bases and J shed 3 bases, with 12 bases lying between them. The CDR3 consists of 15 residues.

The chain uses TRBV13 and TRBJ2-5, with TRBD2 identical over 11 bases. The trim removed 4 bases at V and 1 base at J, leaving 5 bases unmatched. The CDR3 consists of 16 residues. From germline, CDR1 is PRHDT and CDR2 FYEKMQ (reference sequence). The CDR3 loop reads CASSYIAGGSQETQYF. For the CDR3, the DNA is TGTGCCAGCAGCTATATAGCGGGGGGGAGCCAAGAGACCCAGTACTTC.

V and J are TRBV18 and TRBJ1-5; D remains ambiguous. CDR3 size: 13 residues. Trimming cost V 3 bases and J 2 bases, with 5 bases left between them. The V gene's germline CDR1 is KGHSH and CDR2 LQKENI. This chain's CDR3 is CASSPEGNQPQHF. The CDR3 bases are TGTGCCAGCTCACCGGAGGGCAATCAGCCCCAGCATTTT.

The chain carries TRBV6-1 and TRBJ2-3, with D perhaps matching TRBD1 (7 bases). The V end was cut by 2 bases, the J end by 6 bases, with 12 bases between. The CDR3 contains 14 residues. CDR1 is MNHNS and CDR2 is SASEGT in the germline V gene. The CDR3 DNA is TGTGCCAGCAGTGAACAGGGGGGCCGGGATACGCAGTATTTT. This codes for CASSEQGGRDTQYF.

The chain is built from TRBV5-5 and TRBJ2-2; D remains unclear. The CDR3 loop spans 13 amino acids. Per germline, CDR1 SGHKS and CDR2 YYEKEE (reference sequence). Between the trimmed V and J ends, which lost 4 bases and 6 bases, there was a span of 10 bases. The CDR3 loop is CASSPYTAGELFF. CDR3 DNA sequence: TGTGCCAGCAGCCCATACACCGCCGGGGAGCTGTTTTTT.

J is TRBJ2-3 and V is TRBV7-9; a weak D match, TRBD2 (6 bases). V was cut by 5 bases and J by 3 bases, with 15 bases left in between. CDR3 length equals 15 residues. CDR1 is SEHNR, CDR2 FQNEAQ, per germline (reference sequence). The CDR3 region has the DNA TGTGCCAGCAGCCCCCGGCGGGGTGGGACAGATACGCAGTATTTT. Protein product: CASSPRRGGTDTQYF.

This clone was counted a single time. The chain links TRBV11-3 to TRBJ2-7; a weak D match, TRBD2 (6 bases). Per the germline V gene, CDR1 is SGHNT and CDR2 is YENEEA. Trimming stripped 5 bases from V and 6 bases from J, with 11 bases between. This CDR3 is built from 12 residues. CDR3 protein: CASSGGSGEQYF. In DNA form, the CDR3 reads TGTGCCAGCAGCGGGGGGTCTGGCGAGCAGTACTTC. Full variable domain (outside the CDR3, taken from reference TRBV11-3 and TRBJ2-7): EAGVVQSPRYKIIEKKQPVAFWCNPISGHNTLYWYLQNLGQGPELLIRYENEEAVDDSQLPKDRFSAERLKGVDSTLKIQPAELGDSAVYLCASSGGSGEQYFGPGTRLTVT.

The V call is TRBV2, the J call TRBJ1-6, with 10 positions matching TRBD1. Germline V gene data show CDR1 as SNHLY and CDR2 as FYNNEI. V was clipped by 4 bases and J by 7 bases; unmatched bases: 16. The CDR3 contains 19 residues. The CDR3 sequence is CASSVRQGASSEWNSPLHF. The CDR3 DNA is TGTGCCAGCAGTGTAAGACAGGGGGCGAGTAGCGAATGGAATTCACCCCTCCACTTT.

As DNA, the CDR3 is TGCAGCGTTGAATTGGACATAAAGAACACTGAAGCTTTCTTT. It translates to CSVELDIKNTEAFF. The chain is built from TRBV29-1 and TRBJ1-1, with D possibly matching TRBD1 (5 bases). CDR3 size: 14 residues. Per the germline V gene, CDR1 is SQVTM and CDR2 is ANQGSEA. Trimming cost V 2 bases and J 1 base, with 11 bases left between them.

The sample holds a few counts of this clone. The V call is TRBV15, the J call TRBJ2-3; 9 bases fit TRBD2. V shed 2 bases and J 4 bases; nucleotides not matched to a gene: 4. The length of the CDR3 is 15 residues. From germline, CDR1 is LNHNV and CDR2 YYDKDF (reference sequence). The CDR3: CATSRSGLAPDTQYF. CDR3 in DNA: TGTGCCACCAGCAGATCCGGACTAGCGCCAGATACGCAGTATTTT.

The chain combines TRBV23-1 with TRBJ1-6; D is undetermined. TRBV23-1 counts as an open reading frame of uncertain function. The CDR3 sequence is 14 residues long. V was trimmed by 6 bases and J by 5 bases, leaving 11 bases between them. The CDR3, as DNA: TGCGCCAGCAGCTATAGTCTTGATAATTCACCCCTCCACTTT. Encoded protein: CASSYSLDNSPLHF.

The chain has TRBV27 and TRBJ2-7, with D perhaps TRBD1 (6 bases). This CDR3 is 13 amino acids long. Trimming stripped 3 bases from V and 3 bases from J, with 9 bases between. Germline CDR1 MNHEY, CDR2 SMNVEV (reference sequence). As DNA, the CDR3 is TGTGCCAGCAGTTTTGGACAGCGCTACGAGCAGTACTTC. Encoded protein: CASSFGQRYEQYF.

This rearrangement joins TRBV23-1 to TRBJ1-6; TRBD1 matches 7 bases. TRBV23-1 is designated an ORF whose function remains uncertain. V shed 2 bases, J shed 7 bases, and the junction held 8 bases outside the gene matches. The CDR3 contains 16 residues. CDR3 nucleotide sequence: TGCGCCAGCAGTCAAACCCGGGACAGAAAAAATTCACCCCTCCACTTT. It yields the protein CASSQTRDRKNSPLHF.

This chain uses TRBV23-1 with TRBJ1-2, with D unclear. TRBV23-1 is noted as an ORF with a role that remains uncertain. V lost 1 base and J lost 2, with 8 bases in between. This CDR3 has 14 residues. CDR3: CASSQLLRNYGYTF. The CDR3, as DNA: TGCGCCAGCAGTCAATTACTCAGGAACTATGGCTACACCTTC.

This chain uses TRBV2 with TRBJ1-1, with 8 bases matching TRBD1. V dropped 6 bases and J dropped 8; count of bases not matched to a gene: 2. Per germline, CDR1 SNHLY and CDR2 FYNNEI. The CDR3 covers 11 residues. Here the CDR3 reads CASSGTGEAFF. The DNA for the CDR3 is TGTGCCAGCAGCGGGACAGGAGAAGCTTTCTTT.

The chain combines TRBV6-1 with TRBJ1-2; D call uncertain. CDR3 length: 12 amino acids. The germline V and J ends were trimmed by 5 bases and 11 bases, with 15 bases remaining between them. CDR1 is MNHNS, CDR2 SASEGT, per germline. CDR3 nucleotide sequence: TGTGCCAGCAGTATTTCCAGCGTTGAATACACCTTC. This encodes CASSISSVEYTF.

This chain connects TRBV2 to TRBJ2-7, with D perhaps matching TRBD1 (5 bases). There are 15 residues in the CDR3. Germline lookup yields CDR1 SNHLY and CDR2 FYNNEI. With 5 bases removed from V and 0 bases from J, the gap between germline ends came to 14 bases. CDR3 region: CASSQSQGSSYEQYF. The CDR3 bases are TGTGCCAGCAGTCAGAGCCAGGGATCCTCCTACGAGCAGTACTTC.

Concerning this clone: In the same sample, other DNA sequences code for this CDR3. The chain recombines TRBV5-1 with TRBJ2-5; D remains ambiguous. The CDR3 extends over 12 amino acids. The germline CDR1 and CDR2 sequences are SGHRS and YFSETQ. V was pared by 1 base and J by 2 bases, with 3 bases between. CDR3 in DNA: TGCGCCAGCAGCTTGTCACAAGAGACCCAGTACTTC. Residues: CASSLSQETQYF.

The J gene is TRBJ1-3, the V gene TRBV6-5; 11 bases are shared with TRBD1. The CDR3 is made up of 15 amino acids. Trimming at V came to 8 bases and at J to 3 bases, leaving 6 bases not matched to a gene. Germline assignment: CDR1 MNHEY and CDR2 SVGAGI. This CDR3 is CASRDRGVRGNTIYF. The CDR3 coding sequence is TGTGCCAGCCGGGACAGGGGGGTTCGTGGAAACACCATATATTTT.

V is TRBV2 and J is TRBJ1-1; D gene unclear. This CDR3 is built from 13 residues. In germline, CDR1 is SNHLY, CDR2 FYNNEI. V gave up 4 bases and J gave up 2 bases, with 8 bases separating them. CDR3 coding DNA: TGTGCCAGCAGTGTAGAAGAAAACACTGAAGCTTTCTTT. Translated: CASSVEENTEAFF.

This clone was counted between two and nine times. The J gene is TRBJ2-1, the V gene TRBV7-7, with a possible D match to TRBD1 (5 bases). The CDR3 has 16 amino acids. V was trimmed by 3 bases and J by 0 bases, leaving 12 bases between them. Germline loops: CDR1 SSHAT, CDR2 FNYEAQ (reference sequence). The CDR3, as DNA: TGTGCCAGCAGCTTGACGACAGAGAGCTCCTACAATGAGCAGTTCTTC. Encoded protein: CASSLTTESSYNEQFF.

The chain has TRBV18 and TRBJ1-5; D remains ambiguous. Germline loops: CDR1 KGHSH, CDR2 LQKENI. Trimming cost V 0 bases and J 11 bases, with 11 bases left between them. This CDR3 region has 13 residues. CDR3 amino acids: CASSPPSRETQHF. DNA of the CDR3: TGTGCCAGCTCACCACCATCTAGGGAGACCCAGCATTTT.

The CDR3 region is CASSYYPGTGGYTF. The CDR3 DNA is TGTGCCAGCAGTTACTACCCCGGGACAGGTGGCTACACCTTC. The chain has TRBV6-6 and TRBJ1-2; 8 nucleotides agree with TRBD1. Germline CDR1 is MNHNY and CDR2 is SVGAGI (reference sequence). V was pared by 1 base and J by 7 bases, with 5 bases of the junction left unmatched. The CDR3 loop spans 14 amino acids.